These 10 T cell receptor beta chains share one sample of origin, sequenced in a study of spatial heterogeneity in lung cancer. MiXCR, run by TCRdb on the 5' RACE reads, gives a single entry per CDR3 protein. The sample carries 7,500 to 9,000 distinct CDR3 sequences, about 9.6% recorded once. Time point defined: sample taken at primary tumor resection. The sample in question was normal lung tissue next to the tumor, obtained at surgery. The origin of the receptors is a male donor with early-stage non-small cell lung cancer.

This clonotype was seen ten or more times. The chain is built from TRBV6-6 and TRBJ2-1; D uncertain. CDR3 length: 14 amino acids. The V gene lost 5 bases and the J gene lost 5 bases, with 13 bases spanning the gap. Germline CDR1 is MNHNY and CDR2 is SVGAGI (reference sequence). CDR3 sequence: CASSRSATNNEQFF. CDR3 DNA sequence: TGTGCCAGCAGTCGGTCAGCGACAAACAATGAGCAGTTCTTC.

There are many counts of this clonotype. The chain joins TRBV7-9 to TRBJ2-7; 10 nucleotides agree with TRBD2. The CDR3 loop spans 13 amino acids. Germline CDR1 is SEHNR and CDR2 is FQNEAQ (reference sequence). J gave up 2 bases and V 9 bases, and 4 bases lay outside the gene matches. The CDR3 coding sequence is TGTGCCAGTGGGACTAGCGCCACCTACGAGCAGTACTTC. Translated, it gives CASGTSATYEQYF.

This clonotype was observed at least ten times. This chain joins TRBV4-2 and TRBJ2-4; 8 positions agree with TRBD2. After removal of 1 base from V and 0 bases from J, the junction contained 5 bases not matched to a gene. This CDR3 region has 17 residues. Germline V lookup: CDR1 LGHNA, CDR2 YNFKEQ. This chain's CDR3 is CASSQAGGKLAKNIQYF. The CDR3 DNA reads as TGTGCCAGCAGCCAAGCGGGGGGGAAACTAGCCAAAAACATTCAGTACTTC.

By sample share, this clonotype is medium-sized (0.01 to 0.1%). The chain links TRBV15 to TRBJ2-3; TRBD2 matches 8 bases. V dropped 1 base and J dropped 4; count of bases not matched to a gene: 7. Germline V gives CDR1 LNHNV, CDR2 YYDKDF (reference sequence). This CDR3 is built from 16 residues. The CDR3 DNA sequence: TGTGCCACCAGCAGAGCGAGCGGGAGTCGCGCAGATACGCAGTATTTT. Protein product: CATSRASGSRADTQYF.

The table lists this clonotype with many counts. The rearrangement uses TRBV7-8 and TRBJ2-1; D is tentatively TRBD1 or TRBD2 (5 bases each). The CDR3 is 14 residues long. V lost 1 base and J lost 10, with 14 bases in between. In germline, CDR1 is SGHVS, CDR2 FQNEAQ. CDR3 amino acids: CASSLGGFRKEQFF. The CDR3 bases are TGTGCCAGCAGCTTAGGGGGGTTTCGGAAGGAGCAGTTCTTC.

This clonotype was counted ten times or more. The rearrangement links TRBV7-6 to TRBJ1-5, with no clear D. The CDR3 consists of 13 residues. The germline V gene has CDR1 SGHVS and CDR2 FNYEAQ. V was cut by 3 bases and J by 3 bases, with 6 bases left in between. The CDR3 loop reads CASSLDVNQPQHF. In DNA form, the CDR3 reads TGTGCCAGCAGCTTGGATGTCAATCAGCCCCAGCATTTT. Full variable domain (outside the CDR3, taken from reference TRBV7-6 and TRBJ1-5): GAGVSQSPRYKVTKRGQDVALRCDPISGHVSLYWYRQALGQGPEFLTYFNYEAQQDKSGLPNDRFSAERPEGSISTLTIQRTEQRDSAMYRCASSLDVNQPQHFGDGTRLSIL.

This clonotype has ten or more counts. This chain connects TRBV7-8 to TRBJ2-3; tentative D call: TRBD2 (6 bases). Germline V gene sequence: CDR1 SGHVS, CDR2 FQNEAQ. Trimming pared 5 bases from V and 4 bases from J, leaving 10 bases between. The CDR3 sequence is 13 residues long. Here the CDR3 reads CASSQWEADTQYF. Here the CDR3 DNA reads TGTGCCAGCAGCCAATGGGAGGCAGATACGCAGTATTTT.

This clonotype is large in the sample. The J gene is TRBJ1-1, the V gene TRBV20-1; D ambiguous. Trimming took off 2 bases at V and 0 bases at J, with 16 bases between the two ends. The CDR3 is 16 amino acids. Germline lookup yields CDR1 DFQATT and CDR2 SNEGSKA (reference sequence). The chain's CDR3 is CSARTTAGFMNTEAFF. The CDR3 nucleotides are TGCAGTGCTAGAACAACCGCGGGTTTCATGAACACTGAAGCTTTCTTT.

This clonotype was recorded many times. This chain uses TRBV7-2 with TRBJ2-3; 9 bases map to TRBD1. After removal of 4 bases from V and 4 bases from J, the junction contained 9 bases not matched to a gene. The CDR3 has 16 amino acids. Germline loops: CDR1 SGHTA, CDR2 FQGNSA. The CDR3 protein is CASSSSGTGPPDTQYF. The CDR3, as DNA: TGTGCCAGCAGCTCTTCCGGGACAGGGCCCCCAGATACGCAGTATTTT.

This clonotype showed up many times. The genes are TRBV28 and TRBJ2-1; the match to TRBD2 covers 7 bases. Germline V CDR1 and CDR2: MDHEN, SYDVKM. The CDR3 consists of 16 residues. Losses at the gene ends were 5 bases for V and 6 bases for J; bases not matched to a gene: 13. CDR3 residues: CASSTAQTSSGNEQFF. CDR3 coding DNA: TGTGCCAGCAGTACGGCCCAGACTAGCTCGGGCAATGAGCAGTTCTTC.